The clone carrying this TCR beta chain has at least ten counts. The antigen is not known. This CDR3 comprises 17 residues. The source of the sample is a study of T-cell reconstitution after alpha-beta-depleted transplantation in children. Findings and caveats of the study: T-cell counts and diversity at one year following transplant were attributed mainly to newly produced T cells. Alpha-beta T cells about two months after transplant reportedly derived from several hundred expanded graft clones.

As it was prepared, the TCRbeta library received unique molecular identifiers. MiXCR, applied by TCRdb to the PCR reads, yields one record per CDR3 protein. The sample carries approximately 170,000 distinct CDR3 sequences, approximately 10% recorded once. The sample was PBMCs, taken before TCRalphabeta/CD19-depleted stem cell transplant. The chain links TRBV21-1 to TRBJ1-5; the DNA was not used to check the table's D call, TRBD1. TRBV21-1 is described as a pseudogene. The origin of this receptor is a boy aged 2 to 9 with acute myeloid leukemia, due to receive a stem cell transplant. The CDR3 sequence is CASSPGQGLHSNQPQHF. CDR3 in DNA: TGTGCCAGCAGTCCGGGACAGGGCCTTCATAGCAATCAGCCCCAGCATTTT.